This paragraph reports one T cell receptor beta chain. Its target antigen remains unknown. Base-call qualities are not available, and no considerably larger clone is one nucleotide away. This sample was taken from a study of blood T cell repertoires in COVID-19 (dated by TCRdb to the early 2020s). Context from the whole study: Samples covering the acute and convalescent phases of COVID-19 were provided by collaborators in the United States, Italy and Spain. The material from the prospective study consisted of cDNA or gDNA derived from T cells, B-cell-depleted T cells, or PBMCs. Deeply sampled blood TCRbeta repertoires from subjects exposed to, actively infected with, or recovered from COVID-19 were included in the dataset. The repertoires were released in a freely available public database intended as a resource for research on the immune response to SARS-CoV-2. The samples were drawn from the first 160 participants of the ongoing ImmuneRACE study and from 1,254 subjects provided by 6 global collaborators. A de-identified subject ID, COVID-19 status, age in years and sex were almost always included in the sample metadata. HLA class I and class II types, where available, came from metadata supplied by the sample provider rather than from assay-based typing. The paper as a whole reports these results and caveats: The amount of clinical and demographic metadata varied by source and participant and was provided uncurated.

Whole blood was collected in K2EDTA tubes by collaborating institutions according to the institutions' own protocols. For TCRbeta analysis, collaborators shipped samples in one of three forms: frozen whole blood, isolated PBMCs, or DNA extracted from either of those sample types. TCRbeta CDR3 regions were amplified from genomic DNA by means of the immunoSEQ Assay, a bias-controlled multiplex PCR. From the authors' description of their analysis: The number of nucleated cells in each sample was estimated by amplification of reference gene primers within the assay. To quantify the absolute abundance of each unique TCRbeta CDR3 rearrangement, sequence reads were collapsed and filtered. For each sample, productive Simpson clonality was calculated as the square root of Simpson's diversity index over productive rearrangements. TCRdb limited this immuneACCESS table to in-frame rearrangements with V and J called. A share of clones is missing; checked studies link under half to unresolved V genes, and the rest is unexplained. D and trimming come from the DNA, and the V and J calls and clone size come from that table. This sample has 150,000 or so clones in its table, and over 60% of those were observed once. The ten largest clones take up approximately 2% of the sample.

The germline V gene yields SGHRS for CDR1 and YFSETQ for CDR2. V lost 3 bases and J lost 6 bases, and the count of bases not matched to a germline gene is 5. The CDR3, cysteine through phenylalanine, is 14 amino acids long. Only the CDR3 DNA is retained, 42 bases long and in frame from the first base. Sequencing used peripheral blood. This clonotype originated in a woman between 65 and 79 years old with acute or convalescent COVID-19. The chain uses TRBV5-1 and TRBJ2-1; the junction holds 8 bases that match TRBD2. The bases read TGCGCCAGCAGCTCGGGAGGGCCATCCAATGAGCAGTTCTTC. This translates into CASSSGGPSNEQFF.